This is a list of T cell receptor beta chains from one sample in a study of blood T cell repertoires in COVID-19. Method: immunoSEQ multiplex PCR; TCRdb's copy keeps in-frame clones and lacks some. The sample records about 160,000 clones, 87% being singletons. The sequenced sample consisted of peripheral blood. The receptors originated from a woman aged 55-70 years who had recovered from COVID-19. CDR3s include the opening cysteine and the closing phenylalanine or tryptophan. Each record gives: V gene, J gene, clone size, D gene, CDR3 protein, CDR3 DNA. A D gene is named only where the DNA matches it firmly. Expanded clones get a size class; other rows say once, few or many, or leave the size out.

V: TRBV28; J: TRBJ2-7; size: few; D: -; CDR3: CASRSGQNYEQYF; DNA: TGTGCCAGCAGAAGCGGACAGAACTACGAGCAGTACTTC
V: TRBV27; J: TRBJ2-5; size: -; D: -; CDR3: CASSLKQDQETQYF; DNA: TGTGCCAGCAGTTTGAAGCAGGACCAAGAGACCCAGTACTTC
V: TRBV4-3; J: TRBJ1-1; size: -; D: -; CDR3: CASSQTRGYTEAFF; DNA: TGCGCCAGCAGCCAGACAAGGGGTTACACTGAAGCTTTCTTT
V: TRBV6-6; J: TRBJ1-3; size: -; D: -; CDR3: CASSIEGNTIYF; DNA: TGTGCCAGCAGTATCGAGGGAAACACCATATATTTT
V: TRBV6-6; J: TRBJ2-3; size: once; D: TRBD1; CDR3: CASSWGQGYGDTQYF; DNA: TGTGCCAGCAGTTGGGGACAGGGCTATGGAGATACGCAGTATTTT
V: TRBV5-1; J: TRBJ2-5; size: -; D: TRBD1; CDR3: CASSNAGTGAAQYF; DNA: TGCGCCAGCAGCAATGCCGGGACAGGGGCGGCCCAGTACTTC
V: TRBV4-3; J: TRBJ2-7; size: -; D: -; CDR3: CASSQDVQGAEQYF; DNA: TGCGCCAGCAGCCAAGATGTACAGGGCGCCGAGCAGTACTTC
V: TRBV10-3; J: TRBJ1-1; size: -; D: -; CDR3: CAISEVDSNTEAFF; DNA: TGTGCCATCAGTGAAGTGGACTCGAACACTGAAGCTTTCTTT
V: TRBV9; J: TRBJ2-6; size: -; D: -; CDR3: CASSVAGRSGANVLTF; DNA: TGTGCCAGCAGCGTAGCAGGTCGCTCTGGGGCCAACGTCCTGACTTTC
V: TRBV29-1; J: TRBJ1-1; size: -; D: -; CDR3: CSGTRFSGTEAFF; DNA: TGCAGCGGAACACGGTTCTCGGGGACTGAAGCTTTCTTT
V: TRBV5-1; J: TRBJ2-7; size: -; D: -; CDR3: CASSFGRQGGEQYF; DNA: TGCGCCAGCAGCTTTGGTAGGCAGGGCGGCGAGCAGTACTTC
V: TRBV25-1; J: TRBJ1-6; size: -; D: -; CDR3: CASSESRDNSPLHF; DNA: TGTGCCAGCAGTGAATCTCGGGATAATTCACCCCTCCACTTT
V: TRBV27; J: TRBJ2-5; size: -; D: TRBD2; CDR3: CASSSSGESQETQYF; DNA: TGTGCCAGCAGTTCGAGCGGGGAGAGCCAAGAGACCCAGTACTTC
V: TRBV10-1; J: TRBJ1-1; size: -; D: -; CDR3: CASSDRIGSAEAFF; DNA: TGCGCCAGCAGTGATCGGATCGGGTCCGCTGAAGCTTTCTTT
V: TRBV7-9; J: TRBJ1-2; size: -; D: TRBD1; CDR3: CASRRGQRNYGYTF; DNA: TGTGCCAGCAGGCGGGGACAGCGCAACTATGGCTACACCTTC
V: TRBV19; J: TRBJ2-2; size: -; D: TRBD1; CDR3: CASSIGRQGVNTGELFF; DNA: TGTGCCAGTAGTATCGGAAGACAGGGGGTGAACACCGGGGAGCTGTTTTTT
V: TRBV28; J: TRBJ2-5; size: -; D: -; CDR3: CASKSILGAGETQYF; DNA: TGTGCCAGCAAATCAATCCTGGGGGCGGGAGAGACCCAGTACTTC
V: TRBV14; J: TRBJ2-1; size: -; D: TRBD2; CDR3: CASSPSGGAYNEQFF; DNA: TGTGCCAGCAGCCCGAGCGGGGGGGCTTACAATGAGCAGTTCTTC
V: TRBV15; J: TRBJ1-6; size: -; D: -; CDR3: CATSRDVQGWSPLHF; DNA: TGTGCCACCAGCAGAGATGTACAGGGCTGGTCACCCCTCCACTTT
V: TRBV5-1; J: TRBJ1-6; size: -; D: -; CDR3: CASSEQSYNSPLHF; DNA: TGCGCCAGCAGCGAACAGAGCTATAATTCACCCCTCCACTTT
V: TRBV6-6; J: TRBJ1-5; size: -; D: TRBD1; CDR3: CASSPGGSRNQPQHF; DNA: TGTGCCAGCAGCCCAGGGGGGAGCCGCAATCAGCCCCAGCATTTT
V: TRBV7-6; J: TRBJ2-2; size: once; D: TRBD1; CDR3: CASSAWDSNTGELFF; DNA: TGTGCCAGCAGCGCCTGGGACAGCAACACCGGGGAGCTGTTTTTT
V: TRBV11-2; J: TRBJ1-4; size: -; D: TRBD1; CDR3: CASSHSQGQAEEKLFF; DNA: TGTGCCAGCAGCCACAGCCAAGGACAGGCAGAAGAAAAACTGTTTTTT
V: TRBV5-1; J: TRBJ2-3; size: once; D: -; CDR3: CASSLEGADTQYF; DNA: TGCGCCAGCAGCTTGGAAGGAGCAGATACGCAGTATTTT
V: TRBV6-5; J: TRBJ1-2; size: -; D: -; CDR3: CASRPGPNYGYTF; DNA: TGTGCCAGCAGACCGGGTCCTAACTATGGCTACACCTTC
V: TRBV7-9; J: TRBJ1-6; size: few; D: -; CDR3: CASSSQGWALHF; DNA: TGTGCCAGCAGCTCACAGGGATGGGCCCTCCACTTT
V: TRBV5-1; J: TRBJ1-4; size: -; D: -; CDR3: CASSSTQGPDEKLFF; DNA: TGCGCCAGCAGCTCAACACAGGGTCCGGATGAAAAACTGTTTTTT
V: TRBV19; J: TRBJ2-2; size: -; D: TRBD2; CDR3: CASSILGLAGSNTGELFF; DNA: TGTGCCAGTAGTATTTTGGGACTAGCGGGGTCCAACACCGGGGAGCTGTTTTTT
V: TRBV5-5; J: TRBJ2-1; size: -; D: TRBD1; CDR3: CASSYGTGTYNEQFF; DNA: TGTGCCAGCAGCTACGGGACAGGGACCTACAATGAGCAGTTCTTC
V: TRBV10-3; J: TRBJ2-7; size: -; D: TRBD1; CDR3: CAIKDRGYEQYF; DNA: TGTGCCATCAAGGACAGGGGCTACGAGCAGTACTTC
V: TRBV5-5; J: TRBJ1-1; size: -; D: TRBD1; CDR3: CASSSRQGAVTEAFF; DNA: TGTGCCAGCAGCTCTAGACAGGGGGCTGTCACTGAAGCTTTCTTT
V: TRBV6-1; J: TRBJ2-6; size: -; D: TRBD1; CDR3: CASSERTGVSGANVLTF; DNA: TGTGCCAGCAGTGAAAGGACAGGGGTATCTGGGGCCAACGTCCTGACTTTC
V: TRBV7-8; J: TRBJ2-7; size: -; D: TRBD1; CDR3: CASSLEGTGSYEQYF; DNA: TGTGCCAGCAGCTTAGAAGGGACAGGGAGTTACGAGCAGTACTTC
V: TRBV24-1; J: TRBJ2-5; size: once; D: TRBD1; CDR3: CATSGQGGTQYF; DNA: TGTGCCACCAGTGGACAGGGGGGGACCCAGTACTTC
V: TRBV3-1/TRBV3-2; J: TRBJ1-6; size: few; D: -; CDR3: CASSPGGSVTPLHF; DNA: TGTGCCAGCAGCCCGGGGGGATCCGTTACACCCCTCCACTTT
V: TRBV18; J: TRBJ2-5; size: -; D: TRBD1; CDR3: CASSLGTGGQETQYF; DNA: TGTGCCAGCTCACTTGGGACAGGGGGTCAAGAGACCCAGTACTTC
V: TRBV11-2; J: TRBJ1-6; size: -; D: TRBD1; CDR3: CASRRQGGNSPLHF; DNA: TGTGCCAGCCGCCGACAGGGTGGGAATTCACCCCTCCACTTT
V: TRBV6-5; J: TRBJ1-6; size: -; D: -; CDR3: CASSYLIDSSPLHF; DNA: TGTGCCAGCAGTTACTTAATTGATAGTTCACCCCTCCACTTT
V: TRBV2; J: TRBJ1-6; size: -; D: -; CDR3: CASTARATYPVSYNSPLHF; DNA: TGTGCCAGCACAGCGAGGGCCACGTACCCCGTCTCCTATAATTCACCCCTCCACTTT